This TCR beta chain stems from a study of blood T cells in healthy people across ages. Researchers collected approximately 9.5 milliliters of peripheral blood from every single donor. Trimming cost V 3 bases and J 1 base, with 6 bases left between them. This CDR3 comprises 13 residues. Germline V gene lookup returns CDR1 SGHDN and CDR2 FVKESK. Alongside a J-beta primer mix, a sample-barcoded 5' primer served in a second PCR lasting about 7 to 12 cycles. Via MiXCR, TCRdb re-called the 5' RACE reads, giving one row per CDR3 protein. This sample has roughly 680,000 distinct CDR3 sequences, with approximately 50% found just once. Study findings and constraints: Age brought a roughly linear fall in TCR beta diversity measured per million T cells.

This clonotype has a count of ten or more. The antigen is not known. Sequencing used blood. This rearrangement joins TRBV14 to TRBJ1-2; D might be TRBD1 (5 bases). The sequence was collected from a woman in her sixties or seventies in good health. The CDR3 spells CASSQQGNYGYTF. CDR3 sequence (DNA): TGTGCCAGCAGCCAGCAGGGTAACTATGGCTACACCTTC.